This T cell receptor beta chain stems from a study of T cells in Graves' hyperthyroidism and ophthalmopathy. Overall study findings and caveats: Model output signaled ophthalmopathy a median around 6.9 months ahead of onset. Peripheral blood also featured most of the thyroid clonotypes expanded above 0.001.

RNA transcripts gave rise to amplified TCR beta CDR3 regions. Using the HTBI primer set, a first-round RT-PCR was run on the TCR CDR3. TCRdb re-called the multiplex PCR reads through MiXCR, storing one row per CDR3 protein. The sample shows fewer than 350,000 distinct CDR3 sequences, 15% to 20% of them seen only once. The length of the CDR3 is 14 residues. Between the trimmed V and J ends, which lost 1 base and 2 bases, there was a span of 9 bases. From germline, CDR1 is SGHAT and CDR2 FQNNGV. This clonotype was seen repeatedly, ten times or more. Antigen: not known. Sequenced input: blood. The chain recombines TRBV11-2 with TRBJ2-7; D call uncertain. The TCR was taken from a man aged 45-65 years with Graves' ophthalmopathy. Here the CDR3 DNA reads TGTGCCAGCAGCTTAGCAGGACCGCCCTACGAGCAGTACTTC. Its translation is CASSLAGPPYEQYF.